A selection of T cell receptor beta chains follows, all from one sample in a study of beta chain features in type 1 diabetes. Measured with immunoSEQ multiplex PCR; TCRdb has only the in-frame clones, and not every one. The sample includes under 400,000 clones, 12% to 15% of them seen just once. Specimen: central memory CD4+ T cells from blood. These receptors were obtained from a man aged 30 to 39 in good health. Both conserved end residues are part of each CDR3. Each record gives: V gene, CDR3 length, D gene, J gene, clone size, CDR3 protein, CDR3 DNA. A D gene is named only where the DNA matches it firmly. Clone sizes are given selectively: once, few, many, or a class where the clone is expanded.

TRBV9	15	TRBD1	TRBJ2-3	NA	CASSDRDRETDTQYF	TGTGCCAGCAGCGACCGGGACAGGGAAACAGATACGCAGTATTTT
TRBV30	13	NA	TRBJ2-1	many	CAWSVRVRDEQFF	TGTGCCTGGAGTGTCAGGGTTCGGGATGAGCAGTTCTTC
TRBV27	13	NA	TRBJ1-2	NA	CASSLSGFGGYTF	TGTGCCAGCAGTTTATCTGGCTTCGGTGGCTACACCTTC
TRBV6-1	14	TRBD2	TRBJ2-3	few	CASRRGGNTDTQYF	TGTGCCAGCAGGCGCGGGGGGAACACAGATACGCAGTATTTT
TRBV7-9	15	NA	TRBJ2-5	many	CASSIRSGIVETQYF	TGTGCCAGCAGCATCAGGTCTGGAATCGTGGAGACCCAGTACTTC
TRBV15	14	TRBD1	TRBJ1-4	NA	CATSTRTGREKLFF	TGTGCCACCAGCACCAGGACAGGGAGGGAAAAACTGTTTTTT
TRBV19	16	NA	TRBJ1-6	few	CASSILRASGDSPLHF	TGTGCCAGTAGTATATTACGGGCGAGTGGGGATTCACCCCTCCACTTT
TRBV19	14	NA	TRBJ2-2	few	CASSITGQTGELFF	TGTGCCAGTAGTATCACCGGACAGACCGGGGAGCTGTTTTTT
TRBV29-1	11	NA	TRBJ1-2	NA	CSASGGFGYTF	TGCAGCGCGTCGGGGGGTTTCGGCTACACCTTC
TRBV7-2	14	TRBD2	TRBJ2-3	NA	CASSPSSGSDTQYF	TGTGCCAGCAGCCCCTCTAGCGGGAGTGATACGCAGTATTTT
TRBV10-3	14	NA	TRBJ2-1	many	CAISTPSGYNEQFF	TGTGCCATCAGTACTCCCTCGGGTTACAATGAGCAGTTCTTC
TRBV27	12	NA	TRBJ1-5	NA	CASSQSNQPQHF	TGTGCCAGCAGCCAATCAAATCAGCCCCAGCATTTT
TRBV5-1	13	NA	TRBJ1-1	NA	CASSPGGEVEAFF	TGCGCCAGCAGCCCCGGTGGAGAGGTTGAAGCTTTCTTT
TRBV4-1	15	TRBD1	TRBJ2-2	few	CASSQNRDRFWELFF	TGCGCCAGCAGCCAAAACCGGGACAGGTTTTGGGAGCTGTTTTTT
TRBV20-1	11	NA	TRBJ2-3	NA	CSARLSDTQYF	TGCAGTGCTAGACTATCAGATACGCAGTATTTT
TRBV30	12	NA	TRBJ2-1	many	CAWNSFGGEQFF	TGTGCCTGGAACTCCTTCGGCGGTGAGCAGTTCTTC
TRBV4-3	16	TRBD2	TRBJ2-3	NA	CASSQGTSGWDDTQYF	TGCGCCAGCAGCCAAGGGACTAGCGGGTGGGACGATACGCAGTATTTT
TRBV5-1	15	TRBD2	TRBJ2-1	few	CASSNSGTGYNEQFF	TGCGCCAGCAGCAATAGCGGGACCGGGTACAATGAGCAGTTCTTC
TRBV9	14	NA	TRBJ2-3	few	CASSPQGSTDTQYF	TGTGCCAGCAGCCCTCAGGGTAGCACAGATACGCAGTATTTT
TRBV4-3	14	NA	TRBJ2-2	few	CASSPRAAAGELFF	TGCGCCAGCAGCCCCCGTGCTGCGGCCGGGGAGCTGTTTTTT
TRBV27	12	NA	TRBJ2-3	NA	CASSKGLDTQYF	TGTGCCAGCAGTAAGGGACTCGATACGCAGTATTTT
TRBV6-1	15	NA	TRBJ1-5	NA	CASSPEGSGNQPQHF	TGTGCCAGCAGCCCCGAAGGGTCGGGCAATCAGCCCCAGCATTTT